The clone carrying this TCR beta chain was recorded many times. This record belongs to a study of T cells in Graves' hyperthyroidism and ophthalmopathy. RNA transcripts gave rise to amplified TCR beta CDR3 regions. Initially, a first-round RT-PCR of the TCR CDR3 employed the HTBI primer set. One entry per CDR3 protein, called by TCRdb with MiXCR from the multiplex PCR reads. The sample has about 840,000 distinct CDR3 sequences; about 38% are singletons. The CDR3 spans 14 residues. Germline V lookup: CDR1 MNHEY, CDR2 SVGAGI. Trimming took 4 bases from V and 0 from J, leaving 6 bases between them. Patients were excluded because of uncontrolled infection, other autoimmune disease, pregnancy or lactation. PBMCs were derived from about 9.1 ml fresh peripheral blood.

This receptor was obtained from a man aged 18 to 30 with Graves' hyperthyroidism. The chain joins TRBV6-5 to TRBJ1-4; D gene uncertain. The sequenced sample was blood. As DNA, the CDR3 is TGTGCCAGCAGTTCCCGAACAACTAATGAAAAACTGTTTTTT. Protein sequence: CASSSRTTNEKLFF.